This TCR beta chain was sequenced in a study of blood T cell repertoires in COVID-19. Study context: COVID-19 samples, acute and convalescent, were from the United States, Italy and Spain. From T cells, B-cell-depleted T cells, or PBMCs came the material, which was cDNA or gDNA.

Participants came from about two dozen US areas, aged about 18 to 95 years. Only in-frame clones appear in the TCRdb table, and some are missing; sequencing was by immunoSEQ multiplex PCR. Of some 200,000 clones in the sample, approximately 83% were seen once. The CDR3 has 16 amino acids. V gave up 3 bases and J gave up 3 bases; unmatched junction bases: 6. Germline loops: CDR1 KGHDR, CDR2 SFDVKD. This clone was observed a few times. This receptor was obtained from a woman in her thirties or forties with acute COVID-19. V usage is TRBV24-1 and J usage is TRBJ1-4; TRBD1 aligns across 7 bases. The material sequenced was PBMCs or T cells enriched from blood (not recorded which). CDR3 bases: TGTGCCACCAGTGATGCCACGACAGGGCCTAATGAAAAACTGTTTTTT. It encodes CATSDATTGPNEKLFF.